The 10 T cell receptor beta chains in this list originate from one sample, sequenced in a study of blood T cells in healthy people across ages. A second about 6 to 12 cycle PCR used barcoded and J-beta primers. TCRdb redid the calling of the 5' RACE reads with MiXCR, one entry per CDR3 protein. The table includes some 880,000 distinct CDR3 sequences, 35% to 40% detected once. Material for sequencing was blood. The receptors shown here come from a young man in good health.

This clonotype was detected only a few times. The chain is built from TRBV20-1 and TRBJ2-1; 8 bases are shared with TRBD2. The J call is in doubt because the DNA end fits TRBJ2-7 better. The CDR3 spans 18 residues. Germline V gene sequence: CDR1 DFQATT, CDR2 SNEGSKA (reference sequence). Here the CDR3 reads CSARDSAGGEISYNEQYF. The CDR3 nucleotides read TGCAGTGCTAGAGATTCCGCGGGGGGCGAAATCTCCTACAATGAGCAGTACTTC.

The J gene is TRBJ2-1, the V gene TRBV20-1, with a tentative D call TRBD2 (5 bases). CDR3 length: 15 residues. The ends were cut back, 0 bases at V and 0 bases at J, with 9 bases in the middle. Germline lookup yields CDR1 DFQATT and CDR2 SNEGSKA (reference sequence). The CDR3 coding sequence is TGCAGTGCTAGAGACGCGGGTAGCTCCTACAATGAGCAGTTCTTC. It yields the protein CSARDAGSSYNEQFF.

As for this clonotype: A read error may account for a junction end that differs from germline. This chain uses TRBV9 with TRBJ2-1, with 8 bases matching TRBD2. CDR1 and CDR2 (germline): SGDLS, YYNGEE. The CDR3 extends over 14 amino acids. This CDR3 reads CASSVSSGYKEQFF. In DNA form, the CDR3 reads TGTGCCAGCAGCGTATCTAGCGGGTACAAGGAGCAGTTCTTC.

This clonotype was counted once. The chain uses TRBV14 and TRBJ2-1; no clear D gene. Germline V gene data show CDR1 as SGHDN and CDR2 as FVKESK. This CDR3 region has 15 residues. V lost 4 bases, J lost 1 base, and 11 bases lay in between. The CDR3 DNA sequence: TGTGCCAGCAGCCCCCTGGGGTTTTCCTACAATGAGCAGTTCTTC. It translates to CASSPLGFSYNEQFF.

The chain uses TRBV11-2 and TRBJ2-3; D may be TRBD2 (6 bases). This CDR3 is built from 13 residues. Germline V gene data show CDR1 as SGHAT and CDR2 as FQNNGV. Trimming left V 8 bases short and J 4 bases short, with 13 bases between. CDR3 sequence reads: CASREPGADTQYF. CDR3 nucleotide sequence: TGTGCCAGCCGGGAGCCCGGGGCAGATACGCAGTATTTT.

Concerning this clonotype itself: Germline is not matched at one junction end, which may reflect a read error. V is TRBV7-9 and J is TRBJ1-2, with a weak D call TRBD1 (6 bases). The CDR3 contains 16 residues. CDR1 and CDR2 from the germline V gene are SEHNR and FQNEAQ (reference sequence). In DNA, the CDR3 is TGTGCCGGCAGCTCCCGCCCGACAGGCCTAGACTATGGCTACACCTTC. Residues: CAGSSRPTGLDYGYTF. Combining the CDR3 with reference TRBV7-9 and TRBJ1-2 gives the whole variable domain DTGVSQNPRHKITKRGQNVTFRCDPISEHNRLYWYRQTLGQGPEFLTYFQNEAQLEKSRLLSDRFSAERPKGSFSTLEIQRTEQGDSAMYLCAGSSRPTGLDYGYTFGSGTRLTVV.

In this sample, this clonotype turned up many times. The chain carries TRBV29-1 and TRBJ2-3, with 8 bases identical to TRBD2. Per germline, CDR1 SQVTM and CDR2 ANQGSEA. This CDR3 has 13 residues. V lost 7 bases, J lost 6 bases, and 9 bases stayed unmatched. CDR3 nucleotide sequence: TGCAGCGCTGAGCGGGGGTATGGGGATACGCAGTATTTT. This gives the protein CSAERGYGDTQYF.

This clonotype has ten or more counts. The CDR3 protein is CSVEAPQGLLSDGYTF. For the CDR3, the DNA is TGCAGCGTTGAAGCACCGCAGGGTCTGCTATCGGATGGCTACACCTTC. The chain has TRBV29-1 and TRBJ1-2, with a possible D match to TRBD1 (5 bases). Germline V lookup: CDR1 SQVTM, CDR2 ANQGSEA. Trimming pared 1 base from V and 6 bases from J, leaving 21 bases between. The CDR3 spans 16 residues. Variable domain in full (rest from reference TRBV29-1 and TRBJ1-2): SAVISQKPSRDICQRGTSLTIQCQVDSQVTMMFWYRQQPGQSLTLIATANQGSEATYESGFVIDKFPISRPNLTFSTLTVSNMSPEDSSIYLCSVEAPQGLLSDGYTFGSGTRLTVV.

This clonotype turned up a few times. The chain carries TRBV9 and TRBJ2-1, with TRBD2 matching over 7 bases. The CDR3 runs to 15 residues. The germline CDR1 and CDR2 sequences are SGDLS and YYNGEE. J gave up 4 bases and V 0 bases, and 4 bases lay outside the gene matches. CDR3 DNA sequence: TGTGCCAGCAGCGTAGACGGGGGGAGGTACAATGAGCAGTTCTTC. Its translation is CASSVDGGRYNEQFF.

In its sample, this clonotype was seen a few times. The chain links TRBV5-5 to TRBJ2-3, with D possibly matching TRBD1 (5 bases). The CDR3 extends over 13 amino acids. Between the trimmed V and J ends, which lost 6 bases and 5 bases, there was a span of 13 bases. Germline loops: CDR1 SGHKS, CDR2 YYEKEE (reference sequence). The CDR3 region is CASTLMGQDTQYF. The DNA of the CDR3 is TGTGCCAGCACCCTAATGGGGCAAGATACGCAGTATTTT.